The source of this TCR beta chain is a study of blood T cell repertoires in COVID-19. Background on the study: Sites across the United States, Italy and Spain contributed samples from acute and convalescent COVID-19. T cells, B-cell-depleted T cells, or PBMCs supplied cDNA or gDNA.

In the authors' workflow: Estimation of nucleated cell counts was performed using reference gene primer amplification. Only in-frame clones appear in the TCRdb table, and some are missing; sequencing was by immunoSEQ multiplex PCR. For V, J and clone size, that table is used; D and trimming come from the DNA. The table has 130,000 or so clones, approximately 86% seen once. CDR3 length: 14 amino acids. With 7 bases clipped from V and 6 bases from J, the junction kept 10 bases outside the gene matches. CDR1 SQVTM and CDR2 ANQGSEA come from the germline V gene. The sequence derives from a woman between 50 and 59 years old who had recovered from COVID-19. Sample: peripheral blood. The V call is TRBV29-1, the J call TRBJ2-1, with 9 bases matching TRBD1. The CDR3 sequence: CSAVRDRELNEQFF. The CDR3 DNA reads TGCAGCGCTGTCCGGGACAGGGAACTCAATGAGCAGTTCTTC.